This TCR beta chain was captured by sequencing in a study of identical twins. V trimming: 5 bases; J trimming: 6 bases; junction bases outside the gene matches: 8. CDR3 length: 15 amino acids. Germline V lookup: CDR1 SGHAT, CDR2 FQDESV (reference sequence). Notes on the study in general: Without tracking the same donors, conclusions rested on cross-sectional statistical analysis.

This clonotype has ten or more counts. Its antigen is undetermined. The cDNA had a unique molecular identifier and a template-switch universal primer site. MiXCR was run by TCRdb on the 5' RACE reads, yielding one entry per CDR3 protein. Here the sample spans approximately 680,000 distinct CDR3 sequences, around 7.5% being singletons. Another study also made use of these data, one on yellow fever vaccine responses in identical twins.

The clonotype originates from a woman between 18 and 30 years old in good health. The sequenced sample was PBMCs. The rearrangement uses TRBV11-1 and TRBJ2-2, with 8 bases identical to TRBD2. CDR3 in DNA: TGTGCCAGCAGCCGATTAAGGCGGGAGGCCGGGGAGCTGTTTTTT. Translating it yields CASSRLRREAGELFF.